One and the same sample provided the 28 T cell receptor beta chains below, sequenced in a study of blood T cell repertoires in COVID-19. Profiling relied on immunoSEQ multiplex PCR, and the TCRdb table lists in-frame clones only, not all of them. The data contain approximately 240,000 clones, approximately 90% of them singletons. Specimen: PBMCs or T cells enriched from blood (not recorded which). These TCRs come from a young woman with acute COVID-19.

The rearrangement links TRBV2 to TRBJ2-3, with D maybe TRBD2 (6 bases). This CDR3 is built from 12 residues. Trimming shortened V by 6 bases and J by 7 bases, and 11 bases separated the two germline ends. CDR1 and CDR2 from the germline V gene are SNHLY and FYNNEI. The CDR3 loop reads CASSPGLNTQYF. CDR3 coding DNA: TGTGCCAGCAGCCCGGGACTCAATACGCAGTATTTT.

In nucleotides, the CDR3 is TGCGCCAGCAGCCAGGGGGGGGTCGAGCTGTTTTTT. Protein sequence: CASSQGGVELFF. V usage is TRBV4-1 and J usage is TRBJ2-2; 7 bases align to TRBD2. CDR1 MGHRA and CDR2 YSYEKL come from the germline V gene. This CDR3 is built from 12 residues. Unmatched junction bases numbered 3, after V lost 3 bases and J lost 11 bases.

The chain combines TRBV4-1 with TRBJ2-1; D not certain. Germline loops: CDR1 MGHRA, CDR2 YSYEKL. The CDR3 consists of 15 residues. V was trimmed by 1 base and J by 3 bases, leaving 10 bases between them. CDR3 loop: CASSQAGSDYNEQFF. The CDR3 bases are TGCGCCAGCAGCCAAGCTGGCAGTGACTACAATGAGCAGTTCTTC.

The gene calls are TRBV19 and TRBJ2-1; D might be TRBD2 (5 bases). V lost 3 bases and J lost 2, with 14 bases in between. The CDR3 spans 16 residues. CDR1 and CDR2 from the germline V gene are LNHDA and SQIVND (reference sequence). Written as DNA, the CDR3 is TGTGCCAGTAGTATGGGCGGGCCCCCACCCTACAATGAGCAGTTCTTC. Encoded protein: CASSMGGPPPYNEQFF.

V gene TRBV7-8 combines with J gene TRBJ1-2; D is uncertain. V was cut by 0 bases and J by 5 bases, with 16 bases left in between. CDR1 is SGHVS and CDR2 is FQNEAQ in the germline V gene. The length of the CDR3 is 16 residues. Written as DNA, the CDR3 is TGTGCCAGCAGCTTAGCGGGAGAGGGCGGTAAATATGGCTACACCTTC. It yields the protein CASSLAGEGGKYGYTF.

The chain links TRBV10-3 to TRBJ1-1; 11 nucleotides match TRBD1. CDR1 is ENHRY and CDR2 is SYGVKD in the germline V gene. After removal of 6 bases from V and 1 base from J, the junction contained 10 bases not matched to a gene. The CDR3 totals 17 residues. The DNA for the CDR3 is TGTGCCATCAGGACAACCGGGACAGGGGGACCGAACACTGAAGCTTTCTTT. Its translation is CAIRTTGTGGPNTEAFF.

The chain is built from TRBV10-3 and TRBJ2-7; TRBD1 agrees at 7 bases. The ends lost 6 bases at V and 5 bases at J; junction bases unmatched: 7. This CDR3 is 13 amino acids long. Germline loops: CDR1 ENHRY, CDR2 SYGVKD. CDR3 sequence: CAISSTGRDEQYF. Written as DNA, the CDR3 is TGTGCCATCAGCTCGACAGGGCGGGACGAGCAGTACTTC.

The chain couples TRBV18 to TRBJ2-2; D unclear. Germline CDR1 reads KGHSH; CDR2 reads LQKENI. The CDR3 spans 15 residues. V was cut by 5 bases and J by 2 bases, with 12 bases left in between. CDR3 loop: CASSGAGGNTGELFF. DNA of the CDR3: TGTGCCAGCTCAGGAGCTGGCGGCAACACCGGGGAGCTGTTTTTT. The complete variable domain, with remaining parts taken from reference TRBV18 and TRBJ2-2, reads NAGVMQNPRHLVRRRGQEARLRCSPMKGHSHVYWYRQLPEEGLKFMVYLQKENIIDESGMPKERFSAEFPKEGPSILRIQQVVRGDSAAYFCASSGAGGNTGELFFGEGSRLTVL.

The V call is TRBV5-1, the J call TRBJ1-2; D may be TRBD1 (6 bases). CDR1 SGHRS and CDR2 YFSETQ come from the germline V gene. V lost 0 bases and J 5 bases, leaving 11 bases between the germline ends. CDR3 size: 14 residues. CDR3 residues: CASSLDRVEYGYTF. In DNA form, the CDR3 reads TGCGCCAGCAGCTTGGACAGGGTTGAATATGGCTACACCTTC.

This sequence joins TRBV6-6 and TRBJ2-1; 8 bases agree with TRBD1. Germline CDR1 is MNHNY and CDR2 is SVGAGI (reference sequence). Trimming took 6 bases from V and 6 from J; bases not matched to a gene: 10. The CDR3 covers 15 residues. This CDR3 reads CASRAAGGLGNEQFF. The CDR3 DNA reads as TGTGCCAGCAGGGCCGCAGGGGGCCTTGGCAATGAGCAGTTCTTC.

This rearrangement joins TRBV5-1 to TRBJ2-3, with TRBD2 matching over 7 bases. The junction had 13 bases not matched to a gene; V was cut back by 4 bases and J by 5 bases. The CDR3 extends over 16 amino acids. Germline V gene data show CDR1 as SGHRS and CDR2 as YFSETQ. In DNA, the CDR3 is TGCGCCAGCAGCACTCGACTAGCCGGGGCAAAAGATACGCAGTATTTT. Translation gives CASSTRLAGAKDTQYF.

The chain uses TRBV7-2 and TRBJ2-1; TRBD2 might be the D (5 bases). V was shortened by 3 bases and J by 3 bases, with 9 bases between the two germline ends. Germline assignment: CDR1 SGHTA and CDR2 FQGNSA. The CDR3 extends over 14 amino acids. This CDR3 reads CASSFRGIYNEQFF. The CDR3, as DNA: TGTGCCAGCAGCTTTAGAGGGATCTACAATGAGCAGTTCTTC.

V and J are TRBV3-1 (or the pseudogene TRBV3-2) and TRBJ1-2, with 7 bases matching TRBD1. This CDR3 comprises 14 residues. With V trimmed by 0 bases and J by 5 bases, 3 bases remained unmatched. Germline V gene data show CDR1 as LGHDT and CDR2 as YNNKEL (reference sequence). The CDR3 here is CASSQDDREYGYTF. The DNA for the CDR3 is TGTGCCAGCAGCCAAGACGACAGGGAATATGGCTACACCTTC.

This rearrangement joins TRBV5-1 to TRBJ1-2; 8 bases are shared with TRBD1. Trimming removed 1 base from V and 5 bases from J; junction bases left unmatched: 13. Germline CDR1 is SGHRS and CDR2 is YFSETQ. The CDR3 consists of 17 residues. The CDR3 coding sequence is TGCGCCAGCAGCTTGCACCTAGGACAGGGCAGAGAGTATGGCTACACCTTC. Translation gives CASSLHLGQGREYGYTF.

The chain has TRBV7-2 and TRBJ1-1; D is unresolved. Looked up from germline, CDR1 is SGHTA and CDR2 is FQGNSA. The germline V and J ends were trimmed by 2 bases and 2 bases, with 9 bases remaining between them. This CDR3 comprises 14 residues. CDR3 sequence: CASSLLTVNTEAFF. CDR3 bases: TGTGCCAGCAGCTTACTAACGGTTAACACTGAAGCTTTCTTT.

The table lists this clone with a count of one. V is TRBV6-5 and J is TRBJ2-6, with D unclear. This CDR3 has 13 residues. Deletions cut 10 bases from V and 4 bases from J, with 11 bases between. Germline CDR1 MNHEY, CDR2 SVGAGI. CDR3 protein: CANQLLGANVLTF. CDR3 DNA: TGTGCCAACCAACTCCTCGGGGCCAACGTCCTGACTTTC.

The genes are TRBV25-1 and TRBJ2-3, with D tentatively TRBD2 (6 bases). The CDR3 spans 15 residues. CDR1 MGHDK and CDR2 SYGVNS come from the germline V gene. Trimming took 7 bases from V and 2 from J, leaving 16 bases between them. In nucleotides, the CDR3 is TGTGCCAGCAATGACCAGCGGGCACTCACAGATACGCAGTATTTT. Amino acid sequence: CASNDQRALTDTQYF.

The chain couples TRBV9 to TRBJ2-3; 15 bases agree with TRBD2. Germline loops: CDR1 SGDLS, CDR2 YYNGEE. J gave up 0 bases and V 6 bases, and 14 bases lay outside the gene matches. This CDR3 has 20 amino acids. The CDR3 protein is CASNQDSGTSGGTSTDTQYF. The CDR3 bases are TGTGCCAGCAACCAGGACTCCGGGACTAGCGGGGGGACTAGCACAGATACGCAGTATTTT.

The V gene is TRBV28, the J gene TRBJ2-7; 8 bases line up with TRBD1. CDR1 is MDHEN and CDR2 is SYDVKM in the germline V gene. The V gene end was trimmed by 1 base and the J gene end by 3 bases; junction bases not matched to a gene: 5. The CDR3 runs to 15 residues. DNA of the CDR3: TGTGCCAGCAGTTTATCAGGGGGCGCCTTCTACGAGCAGTACTTC. Translation gives CASSLSGGAFYEQYF.

The chain has TRBV5-1 and TRBJ1-1; D gene unclear. From germline, CDR1 is SGHRS and CDR2 YFSETQ. Trimming pared 4 bases from V and 2 bases from J, leaving 15 bases between. The CDR3 sequence is 15 residues long. Here the CDR3 reads CASSPPEGFNTEAFF. For the CDR3, the DNA is TGCGCCAGCAGCCCCCCGGAGGGTTTTAACACTGAAGCTTTCTTT. The complete variable domain, with remaining parts taken from reference TRBV5-1 and TRBJ1-1, reads KAGVTQTPRYLIKTRGQQVTLSCSPISGHRSVSWYQQTPGQGLQFLFEYFSETQRNKGNFPGRFSGRQFSNSRSEMNVSTLELGDSALYLCASSPPEGFNTEAFFGQGTRLTVV.

The chain combines TRBV7-9 with TRBJ1-2; D remains unclear. Trimming stripped 6 bases from V and 1 base from J, with 12 bases between. CDR1 is SEHNR, CDR2 FQNEAQ, per germline (reference sequence). The CDR3 spans 14 residues. This chain's CDR3 is CASSPNVINYGYTF. Here the CDR3 DNA reads TGTGCCAGCAGTCCTAATGTGATTAACTATGGCTACACCTTC.

V gene TRBV6-5 combines with J gene TRBJ1-2; the D is unclear. V was clipped by 7 bases and J by 0 bases, with 15 bases between them. The germline CDR1 and CDR2 sequences are MNHEY and SVGAGI. The CDR3 has 15 amino acids. CDR3 loop: CASILWPEANYGYTF. The CDR3 bases are TGTGCCAGCATTTTGTGGCCCGAAGCTAACTATGGCTACACCTTC.

V usage is TRBV6-5 and J usage is TRBJ2-7; TRBD1 matches at 11 bases. The CDR3 runs 16 residues. Germline values: CDR1 MNHEY, CDR2 SVGAGI. Trimming cost V 1 base and J 2 bases; bases outside gene matches: 4. CDR3 loop: CASSYLRTGGPYEQYF. The CDR3 nucleotides read TGTGCCAGCAGTTACTTACGGACAGGGGGCCCCTACGAGCAGTACTTC.

The rearrangement joins TRBV24-1 to TRBJ2-7, with D maybe TRBD1 (6 bases). CDR3 length equals 16 residues. V was trimmed by 5 bases and J by 2 bases, leaving 18 bases between them. Germline values: CDR1 KGHDR, CDR2 SFDVKD. DNA of the CDR3: TGTGCCACCAGTGTCGACGCGACAGGTCACGCCTACGAGCAGTACTTC. Translated: CATSVDATGHAYEQYF.

This clone was picked up a small number of times. This chain links TRBV13 with TRBJ2-1; TRBD2 is a possible D gene (6 bases). This CDR3 has 15 residues. Germline CDR1 reads PRHDT; CDR2 reads FYEKMQ (reference sequence). V dropped 4 bases and J dropped 4 bases, with 14 bases sitting between them. The CDR3, as DNA: TGTGCCAGCAGCTCCCTAGGGGCGGGATACAATGAGCAGTTCTTC. Protein product: CASSSLGAGYNEQFF.

The chain carries TRBV19 and TRBJ1-5; TRBD1 might be the D (5 bases). Trimming took off 8 bases at V and 7 bases at J, with 21 bases between the two ends. The CDR3 is 15 amino acids. CDR1 is LNHDA, CDR2 SQIVND, per germline (reference sequence). CDR3 nucleotide sequence: TGTGCCAGTTCCACAATCGGGGAGGGGAGACAGCCCCAGCATTTT. Its protein is CASSTIGEGRQPQHF.

A note on this clone: A read error may produce the germline difference seen at one junction end. The rearrangement uses TRBV6-2 or TRBV6-3 and TRBJ2-1; TRBD1 is a possible D gene (6 bases). The CDR3 spans 11 residues. The germline V gene has CDR1 MNHEY and CDR2 SVGEGT. This CDR3 is CASSYRQAEVF. The CDR3 region has the DNA TGTGCCAGTAGTTATCGACAGGCTGAGGTCTTC.

The genes are TRBV19 and TRBJ2-7, with a tentative D call TRBD1 (5 bases). This CDR3 is 13 amino acids long. Germline CDR1 is LNHDA and CDR2 is SQIVND (reference sequence). Trimming shortened V by 4 bases and J by 5 bases, and 12 bases separated the two germline ends. CDR3 loop: CASSTTPGHEQYF. The DNA for the CDR3 is TGTGCCAGTAGTACAACCCCAGGGCACGAGCAGTACTTC.